A selection of T cell receptor beta chains follows, all from one sample in a study of vaccination effects on CD4 cells after COVID-19. TCRdb keeps only in-frame clones here, not all; method: immunoSEQ multiplex PCR. Among 50,000 or so clones listed, roughly three quarters were seen once. Their specific antigens are unknown. Here the sequenced sample was CD4+ T cells from PBMCs cultured with HCoV-OC43 spike peptides, taken before COVID-19 vaccination. The receptors derive from a human donor who received a COVID-19 vaccine. Both conserved end residues are part of each CDR3. Each record gives: J gene, V gene, D gene, clone size, CDR3 protein, CDR3 DNA. A D gene is named only where the DNA matches it firmly. The size entry is marked missing in some rows and otherwise reads once, few, many or a size class.

j_gene: TRBJ1-6; v_gene: TRBV18; d_gene: TRBD1; abundance: NA; CDR3aa: CASSPGDRGNSPLHF; CDR3nt: TGTGCCAGCTCACCAGGGGACAGGGGGAATTCACCCCTCCACTTT
j_gene: TRBJ1-2; v_gene: TRBV19; d_gene: NA; abundance: NA; CDR3aa: CASSIATTNYGYTF; CDR3nt: TGTGCCAGTAGTATAGCCACCACCAACTATGGCTACACCTTC
j_gene: TRBJ2-3; v_gene: TRBV5-1; d_gene: NA; abundance: NA; CDR3aa: CASSSEQGSDTQYF; CDR3nt: TGCGCCAGCAGCTCGGAACAGGGATCAGATACGCAGTATTTT
j_gene: TRBJ1-4; v_gene: TRBV5-8; d_gene: TRBD1; abundance: once; CDR3aa: CASSWGQGFSNEKLFF; CDR3nt: TGTGCCAGCAGTTGGGGACAGGGCTTTTCTAATGAAAAACTGTTTTTT
j_gene: TRBJ2-2; v_gene: TRBV11-3; d_gene: NA; abundance: NA; CDR3aa: CASSLAGVNTGELFF; CDR3nt: TGTGCCAGCAGCTTAGCCGGGGTGAACACCGGGGAGCTGTTTTTT
j_gene: TRBJ1-1; v_gene: TRBV11-3; d_gene: NA; abundance: NA; CDR3aa: CASSSQGTEAFF; CDR3nt: TGTGCCAGCAGCTCTCAAGGGACCGAAGCTTTCTTT
j_gene: TRBJ1-3; v_gene: TRBV18; d_gene: NA; abundance: NA; CDR3aa: CASSPSWGSGNTIYF; CDR3nt: TGTGCCAGCTCACCATCATGGGGGTCCGGAAACACCATATATTTT
j_gene: TRBJ1-1; v_gene: TRBV5-1; d_gene: TRBD1; abundance: few; CDR3aa: CASRTGTGNTEAFF; CDR3nt: TGCGCCAGCAGAACCGGGACAGGGAACACTGAAGCTTTCTTT
j_gene: TRBJ2-3; v_gene: TRBV5-4; d_gene: TRBD2; abundance: NA; CDR3aa: CASSLRGGANTQYF; CDR3nt: TGTGCCAGCAGCTTGCGCGGGGGGGCCAATACGCAGTATTTT
j_gene: TRBJ1-3; v_gene: TRBV10-2; d_gene: NA; abundance: NA; CDR3aa: CASINWGGSGNTIYF; CDR3nt: TGCGCCAGCATCAACTGGGGGGGCTCTGGAAACACCATATATTTT
j_gene: TRBJ1-5; v_gene: TRBV7-2; d_gene: NA; abundance: NA; CDR3aa: CASSLTNQPQHF; CDR3nt: TGTGCCAGCAGCTTAACCAATCAGCCCCAGCATTTT
j_gene: TRBJ2-2; v_gene: TRBV6-1; d_gene: TRBD2; abundance: NA; CDR3aa: CASSDPIAGGNTGELFF; CDR3nt: TGTGCCAGCAGTGACCCAATAGCGGGGGGGAACACCGGGGAGCTGTTTTTT
j_gene: TRBJ1-2; v_gene: TRBV30; d_gene: NA; abundance: few; CDR3aa: CAWGYGYTF; CDR3nt: TGTGCCTGGGGGTATGGCTACACCTTC
j_gene: TRBJ1-2; v_gene: TRBV4-1; d_gene: NA; abundance: NA; CDR3aa: CASSQEAGLLGYTF; CDR3nt: TGCGCCAGCAGCCAAGAGGCAGGCTTACTAGGCTACACCTTC
j_gene: TRBJ1-2; v_gene: TRBV28; d_gene: NA; abundance: few; CDR3aa: CASSLVGIHNYGYTF; CDR3nt: TGTGCCAGCAGTTTAGTAGGCATCCATAACTATGGCTACACCTTC
j_gene: TRBJ1-4; v_gene: TRBV10-1; d_gene: NA; abundance: NA; CDR3aa: CASSESGNEKLFF; CDR3nt: TGCGCCAGCAGTGAGTCGGGGAATGAAAAACTGTTTTTT
j_gene: TRBJ1-3; v_gene: TRBV28; d_gene: NA; abundance: few; CDR3aa: CASRQGPTIYF; CDR3nt: TGTGCCAGCAGACAGGGTCCCACCATATATTTT
j_gene: TRBJ1-1; v_gene: TRBV19; d_gene: NA; abundance: NA; CDR3aa: CASSPSRSGRAPNTEAFF; CDR3nt: TGTGCCAGTAGTCCGAGCCGTTCCGGCAGGGCTCCGAACACTGAAGCTTTCTTT
j_gene: TRBJ2-3; v_gene: TRBV5-1; d_gene: NA; abundance: NA; CDR3aa: CASSLGGIGTDTQYF; CDR3nt: TGCGCCAGCAGCTTAGGGGGGATCGGAACAGATACGCAGTATTTT
j_gene: TRBJ1-2; v_gene: TRBV6-4; d_gene: NA; abundance: NA; CDR3aa: CASSAGLAVGGYTF; CDR3nt: TGTGCCAGCAGTGCGGGACTGGCAGTGGGTGGCTACACCTTC
j_gene: TRBJ2-2; v_gene: TRBV7-3; d_gene: TRBD2; abundance: few; CDR3aa: CASSFGGLNTGELFF; CDR3nt: TGTGCCAGCAGCTTCGGGGGGTTAAACACCGGGGAGCTGTTTTTT
j_gene: TRBJ1-1; v_gene: TRBV20-1; d_gene: NA; abundance: NA; CDR3aa: CSARRDEAFF; CDR3nt: TGCAGTGCTAGAAGAGATGAAGCTTTCTTT
j_gene: TRBJ1-3; v_gene: TRBV7-8; d_gene: NA; abundance: NA; CDR3aa: CASSSGRGIFSGNTIYF; CDR3nt: TGTGCCAGCAGCTCGGGACGGGGAATATTCTCTGGAAACACCATATATTTT
j_gene: TRBJ1-2; v_gene: TRBV3-1/TRBV3-2; d_gene: NA; abundance: NA; CDR3aa: CASSQTANGYTF; CDR3nt: TGTGCCAGCAGCCAAACAGCGAATGGCTACACCTTC
j_gene: TRBJ2-3; v_gene: TRBV5-1; d_gene: NA; abundance: NA; CDR3aa: CASIDFGLGDTQYF; CDR3nt: TGCGCCAGCATAGACTTTGGTCTCGGAGATACGCAGTATTTT
j_gene: TRBJ2-2; v_gene: TRBV6-6; d_gene: NA; abundance: few; CDR3aa: CASSLPTGGTGELFF; CDR3nt: TGTGCCAGCAGTCTACCGACAGGAGGCACCGGGGAGCTGTTTTTT
j_gene: TRBJ2-5; v_gene: TRBV24-1; d_gene: NA; abundance: NA; CDR3aa: CATSERGGETQYF; CDR3nt: TGTGCCACCAGTGAGCGGGGTGGCGAGACCCAGTACTTC
j_gene: TRBJ1-5; v_gene: TRBV2; d_gene: NA; abundance: NA; CDR3aa: CASSVAGANQPQHF; CDR3nt: TGTGCCAGCAGTGTGGCGGGGGCGAATCAGCCCCAGCATTTT
j_gene: TRBJ2-5; v_gene: TRBV25-1; d_gene: NA; abundance: NA; CDR3aa: CASSERGAREYF; CDR3nt: TGTGCCAGCAGTGAACGGGGGGCGCGAGAGTACTTC
j_gene: TRBJ2-1; v_gene: TRBV5-1; d_gene: NA; abundance: NA; CDR3aa: CASSEAYRGAGEQFF; CDR3nt: TGCGCCAGCAGCGAAGCTTATCGGGGGGCAGGTGAGCAGTTCTTC
j_gene: TRBJ1-1; v_gene: TRBV6-5; d_gene: NA; abundance: NA; CDR3aa: CASTFSLMNTEAFF; CDR3nt: TGTGCCAGCACTTTCAGCCTTATGAACACTGAAGCTTTCTTT
j_gene: TRBJ2-6; v_gene: TRBV4-1; d_gene: TRBD2; abundance: NA; CDR3aa: CASSQGGLTASGANVLTF; CDR3nt: TGCGCCAGCAGCCAGGGAGGGTTAACGGCCTCTGGGGCCAACGTCCTGACTTTC
j_gene: TRBJ2-1; v_gene: TRBV6-5; d_gene: NA; abundance: once; CDR3aa: CASSHPGTLVEQFF; CDR3nt: TGTGCCAGCAGTCATCCGGGGACGCTAGTAGAGCAGTTCTTC
j_gene: TRBJ2-3; v_gene: TRBV6-5; d_gene: NA; abundance: few; CDR3aa: CASSFTQGRAQYF; CDR3nt: TGTGCCAGCAGTTTCACCCAGGGTCGAGCGCAGTATTTT
j_gene: TRBJ2-2; v_gene: TRBV24-1; d_gene: NA; abundance: NA; CDR3aa: CATSMVNTGELFF; CDR3nt: TGTGCCACCAGTATGGTAAACACCGGGGAGCTGTTTTTT
j_gene: TRBJ2-1; v_gene: TRBV28; d_gene: NA; abundance: once; CDR3aa: CASKTGAYNEQFF; CDR3nt: TGTGCCAGCAAGACTGGCGCCTACAATGAGCAGTTCTTC
j_gene: TRBJ1-5; v_gene: TRBV7-2; d_gene: NA; abundance: NA; CDR3aa: CASSPSTPRSNQPQHF; CDR3nt: TGTGCCAGCAGCCCATCGACACCCAGATCCAATCAGCCCCAGCATTTT
j_gene: TRBJ2-2; v_gene: TRBV5-1; d_gene: NA; abundance: once; CDR3aa: CASMYAGTDTGELFF; CDR3nt: TGCGCCAGCATGTACGCGGGGACAGACACCGGGGAGCTGTTTTTT
j_gene: TRBJ1-4; v_gene: TRBV4-1; d_gene: NA; abundance: NA; CDR3aa: CASSLRLNEKLFF; CDR3nt: TGCGCCAGCAGCCTCCGCCTTAATGAAAAACTGTTTTTT
j_gene: TRBJ2-1; v_gene: TRBV6-6; d_gene: NA; abundance: few; CDR3aa: CASSSDINEQFF; CDR3nt: TGTGCCAGCAGTTCAGACATCAATGAGCAGTTCTTC
j_gene: TRBJ1-2; v_gene: TRBV2; d_gene: NA; abundance: NA; CDR3aa: CASEVGRLGGYTF; CDR3nt: TGTGCCAGCGAGGTGGGGCGTCTAGGTGGCTACACCTTC
j_gene: TRBJ1-1; v_gene: TRBV6-5; d_gene: NA; abundance: NA; CDR3aa: CASSYHRDSTEAFF; CDR3nt: TGTGCCAGCAGTTACCACAGGGATAGCACTGAAGCTTTCTTT
j_gene: TRBJ2-1; v_gene: TRBV19; d_gene: TRBD1; abundance: NA; CDR3aa: CASSNGQGYNEQFF; CDR3nt: TGTGCCAGTAGCAATGGACAGGGGTACAATGAGCAGTTCTTC
j_gene: TRBJ2-3; v_gene: TRBV6-5; d_gene: NA; abundance: once; CDR3aa: CATTGIPGTDTQYF; CDR3nt: TGTGCCACCACCGGGATCCCAGGCACAGATACGCAGTATTTT
j_gene: TRBJ1-3; v_gene: TRBV5-4; d_gene: NA; abundance: NA; CDR3aa: CASSLWGAGNTIYF; CDR3nt: TGTGCCAGCAGCTTGTGGGGGGCTGGAAACACCATATATTTT
j_gene: TRBJ2-1; v_gene: TRBV4-2; d_gene: TRBD2; abundance: NA; CDR3aa: CASSKLAGGSSYNEQFF; CDR3nt: TGTGCCAGCAGTAAATTAGCGGGGGGAAGCTCCTACAATGAGCAGTTCTTC
j_gene: TRBJ1-4; v_gene: TRBV10-3; d_gene: NA; abundance: NA; CDR3aa: CAISESGQEREKLFF; CDR3nt: TGTGCCATCAGTGAGTCGGGTCAGGAGAGGGAAAAACTGTTTTTT
j_gene: TRBJ1-2; v_gene: TRBV6-4; d_gene: TRBD1; abundance: once; CDR3aa: CASSDWDRGRANYGYTF; CDR3nt: TGTGCCAGCAGTGATTGGGACAGGGGGAGAGCTAACTATGGCTACACCTTC
j_gene: TRBJ1-2; v_gene: TRBV11-2; d_gene: TRBD1; abundance: NA; CDR3aa: CASSPTGANYGYTF; CDR3nt: TGTGCCAGCAGCCCGACAGGGGCTAACTATGGCTACACCTTC
j_gene: TRBJ1-2; v_gene: TRBV4-1; d_gene: NA; abundance: NA; CDR3aa: CASSQAPQGTRGYTF; CDR3nt: TGCGCCAGCAGCCAAGCCCCGCAGGGTACTAGGGGCTACACCTTC
j_gene: TRBJ1-6; v_gene: TRBV27; d_gene: NA; abundance: NA; CDR3aa: CASRTLSGDNSPLHF; CDR3nt: TGTGCCAGCAGGACGCTTTCGGGGGATAATTCACCCCTCCACTTT
j_gene: TRBJ1-1; v_gene: TRBV7-6; d_gene: NA; abundance: NA; CDR3aa: CASSKDRNTEAFF; CDR3nt: TGTGCCAGCAGCAAGGACAGGAACACTGAAGCTTTCTTT
j_gene: TRBJ2-2; v_gene: TRBV4-3; d_gene: NA; abundance: NA; CDR3aa: CASSHPNWGPGAGTGELFF; CDR3nt: TGCGCCAGCAGCCATCCGAACTGGGGGCCGGGAGCGGGGACCGGGGAGCTGTTTTTT
j_gene: TRBJ1-2; v_gene: TRBV5-1; d_gene: TRBD1; abundance: few; CDR3aa: CASSPQMTGAGGYTF; CDR3nt: TGCGCCAGCAGCCCTCAGATGACAGGGGCTGGGGGCTACACCTTC